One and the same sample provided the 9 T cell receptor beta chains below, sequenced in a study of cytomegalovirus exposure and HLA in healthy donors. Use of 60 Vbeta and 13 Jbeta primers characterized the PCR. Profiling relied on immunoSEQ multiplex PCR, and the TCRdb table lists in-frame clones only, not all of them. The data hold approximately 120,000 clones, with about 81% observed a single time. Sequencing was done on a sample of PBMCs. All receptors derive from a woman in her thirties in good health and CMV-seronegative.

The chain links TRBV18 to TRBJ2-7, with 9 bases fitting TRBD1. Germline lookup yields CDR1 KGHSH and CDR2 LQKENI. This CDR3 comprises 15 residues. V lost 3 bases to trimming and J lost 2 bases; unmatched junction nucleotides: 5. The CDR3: CASSPAGQGTYEQYF. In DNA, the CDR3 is TGTGCCAGCTCACCGGCCGGACAGGGGACCTACGAGCAGTACTTC.

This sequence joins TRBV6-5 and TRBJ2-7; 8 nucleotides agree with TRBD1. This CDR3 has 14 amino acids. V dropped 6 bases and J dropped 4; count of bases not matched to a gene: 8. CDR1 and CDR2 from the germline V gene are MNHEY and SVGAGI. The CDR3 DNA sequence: TGTGCCAGCAGGACCCACAGGGGGAGATACGAGCAGTACTTC. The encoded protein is CASRTHRGRYEQYF.

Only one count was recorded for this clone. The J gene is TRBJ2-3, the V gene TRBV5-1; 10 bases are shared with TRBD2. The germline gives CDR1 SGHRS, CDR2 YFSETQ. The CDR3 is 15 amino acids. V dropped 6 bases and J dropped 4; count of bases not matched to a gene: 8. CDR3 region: CASKSGRGFADTQYF. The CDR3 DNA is TGCGCCAGCAAAAGCGGGAGGGGATTTGCAGATACGCAGTATTTT.

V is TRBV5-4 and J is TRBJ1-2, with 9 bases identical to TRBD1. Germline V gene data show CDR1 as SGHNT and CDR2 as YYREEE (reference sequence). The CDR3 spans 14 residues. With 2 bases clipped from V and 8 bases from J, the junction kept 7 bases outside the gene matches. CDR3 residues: CASSFTGTGRGYTF. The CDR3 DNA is TGTGCCAGCAGCTTTACCGGGACAGGGCGCGGCTACACCTTC.

The CDR3 nucleotides read TGTGCCAGCAGCGTTTCAGGGCTGAATTCACCCCTCCACTTT. Protein sequence: CASSVSGLNSPLHF. The chain uses TRBV9 and TRBJ1-6; D is possibly TRBD1 (5 bases). This CDR3 region has 14 residues. V lost 2 bases, J lost 7 bases, and 10 bases lay in between. Germline loops: CDR1 SGDLS, CDR2 YYNGEE.

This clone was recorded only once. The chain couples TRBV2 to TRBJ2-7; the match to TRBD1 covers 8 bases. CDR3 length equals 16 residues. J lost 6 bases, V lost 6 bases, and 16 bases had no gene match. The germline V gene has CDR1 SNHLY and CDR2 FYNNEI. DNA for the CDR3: TGTGCCAGCAGGTACAATGGGACAGGCCGTAGTACCGAGCAGTACTTC. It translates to CASRYNGTGRSTEQYF.

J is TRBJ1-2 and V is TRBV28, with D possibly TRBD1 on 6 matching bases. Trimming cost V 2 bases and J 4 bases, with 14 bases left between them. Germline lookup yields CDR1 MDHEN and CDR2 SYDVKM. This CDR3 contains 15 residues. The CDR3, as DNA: TGTGCCAGCAGTTTAGGCCCAGGGGCGTTCTATGGCTACACCTTC. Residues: CASSLGPGAFYGYTF.

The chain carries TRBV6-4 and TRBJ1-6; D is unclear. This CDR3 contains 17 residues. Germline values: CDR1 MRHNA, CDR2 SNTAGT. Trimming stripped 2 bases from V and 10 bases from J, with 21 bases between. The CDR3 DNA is TGTGCCAGCAGTGACCTTTTTTTGCCCCTGGAGATATCACCCCTCCACTTT. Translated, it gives CASSDLFLPLEISPLHF.

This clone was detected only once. DNA of the CDR3: TGTGCCAGCAGCTTAACGGGGGGGAGCTCCTACAATGAGCAGTTCTTC. Translating gives CASSLTGGSSYNEQFF. The J gene is TRBJ2-1, the V gene TRBV11-3; 8 nucleotides agree with TRBD2. This CDR3 spans 16 amino acids. CDR1 SGHNT and CDR2 YENEEA come from the germline V gene. J lost 0 bases, V lost 2 bases, and 3 bases had no gene match.